This passage covers 27 T cell receptor beta chains from one sample sequenced in a study of identifying expanded T cells in peripheral blood. Assay used: immunoSEQ multiplex PCR; TCRdb lists only in-frame clones, some missing. The repertoire holds about 58,000 clones, roughly 90% seen once, with 3% to 4% in the top ten. The sample taken for sequencing was blood. These TCRs come from a person aged 18 to 70 in good health.

This clone was observed once. The chain recombines TRBV28 with TRBJ1-1; 8 positions agree with TRBD1. Germline V CDR1 and CDR2: MDHEN, SYDVKM. Losses at the gene ends were 6 bases for V and 6 bases for J; bases not matched to a gene: 9. The CDR3 is 14 residues long. The CDR3 bases are TGTGCCAGCAGACAATCAGGGGGCTGGGCTGAAGCTTTCTTT. Its translation is CASRQSGGWAEAFF. The full variable domain, in which reference TRBV28 and TRBJ1-1 provide the parts outside the CDR3, is DVKVTQSSRYLVKRTGEKVFLECVQDMDHENMFWYRQDPGLGLRLIYFSYDVKMKEKGDIPEGYSVSREKKERFSLILESASTNQTSMYLCASRQSGGWAEAFFGQGTRLTVV.

This chain uses TRBV19 with TRBJ2-7; TRBD2 might be the D (8 bases). V was clipped by 7 bases and J by 2 bases, with 15 bases between them. The CDR3 extends over 14 amino acids. Germline V gene sequence: CDR1 LNHDA, CDR2 SQIVND (reference sequence). CDR3 coding DNA: TGTGCCAGTAAGCGACAGGGACTAGCCTACGAGCAGTACTTC. It codes for CASKRQGLAYEQYF.

The rearrangement joins TRBV29-1 to TRBJ1-4, with D possibly being TRBD1 (5 bases). This CDR3 comprises 11 residues. V was cut by 7 bases and J by 7 bases, with 10 bases left in between. The germline V gene has CDR1 SQVTM and CDR2 ANQGSEA. CDR3 DNA sequence: TGCAGCGGTCGGAGGGGTGAAAAACTGTTTTTT. This encodes CSGRRGEKLFF.

This clone appeared a few times. Other DNA sequences from this sample encode an identical CDR3 as well. The genes are TRBV6-1 and TRBJ1-2; D unclear. The CDR3 is 13 residues long. V shed 0 bases and J shed 8 bases, with 10 bases lying between them. In germline, CDR1 is MNHNS, CDR2 SASEGT. This chain's CDR3 is CASSEARGRGYTF. The CDR3 nucleotides are TGTGCCAGCAGTGAAGCGCGGGGTCGGGGCTACACCTTC.

CDR3 DNA sequence: TGTGCCAGCAGCTTAGACCGGGAGGATGCCTACGAGCAGTACTTC. It codes for CASSLDREDAYEQYF. V usage is TRBV11-2 and J usage is TRBJ2-7, with 7 bases matching TRBD2. The V gene's germline CDR1 is SGHAT and CDR2 FQNNGV. The CDR3 totals 15 residues. Losses at the gene ends were 0 bases for V and 2 bases for J; bases not matched to a gene: 4.

J is TRBJ2-7 and V is TRBV5-1; 7 bases are a match to TRBD1. V shed 4 bases, J shed 4 bases, and the junction held 8 bases outside the gene matches. This CDR3 contains 14 residues. CDR1 is SGHRS, CDR2 YFSETQ, per germline. The CDR3 reads CASSRGQRGYEQYF. CDR3 bases: TGCGCCAGCAGCCGGGGACAGAGAGGTTACGAGCAGTACTTC.

The chain joins TRBV19 to TRBJ1-2; 8 positions match TRBD1. Unmatched junction bases numbered 10, after V lost 2 bases and J lost 8 bases. The CDR3 contains 15 residues. Germline V gene lookup returns CDR1 LNHDA and CDR2 SQIVND (reference sequence). CDR3 loop: CASSINGQGLTGYTF. The CDR3 coding sequence is TGTGCCAGTAGTATAAACGGACAGGGCCTAACCGGCTACACCTTC.

The count of this clone is one. The genes are TRBV7-2 and TRBJ2-5; either TRBD1 or TRBD2 may fit D (5 bases each). The V end was cut by 1 base, the J end by 6 bases, with 9 bases between. Germline V gene sequence: CDR1 SGHTA, CDR2 FQGNSA. This CDR3 comprises 13 residues. This chain's CDR3 is CASSLVPGQTQYF. CDR3 DNA: TGTGCCAGCAGCTTAGTCCCGGGACAGACCCAGTACTTC.

This chain joins TRBV19 and TRBJ1-4; 7 nucleotides match TRBD1. The CDR3 is made up of 16 amino acids. The V and J ends lost 6 bases and 0 bases, in that order; junction bases with no gene match: 7. Germline assignment: CDR1 LNHDA and CDR2 SQIVND (reference sequence). CDR3 in DNA: TGTGCCAGTAGCACAACGGGACAGTCAACTAATGAAAAACTGTTTTTT. As protein: CASSTTGQSTNEKLFF.

The rearrangement links TRBV9 to TRBJ2-5; 8 nucleotides line up with TRBD1. J lost 5 bases, V lost 1 base, and 7 bases had no gene match. In germline, CDR1 is SGDLS, CDR2 YYNGEE. The CDR3 extends over 15 amino acids. The CDR3 here is CASSVQQGAGETQYF. The CDR3 coding sequence is TGTGCCAGCAGCGTACAGCAGGGGGCAGGGGAGACCCAGTACTTC.

The CDR3 reads CASSQRLAVEQYF. DNA for the CDR3: TGCGCCAGCAGCCAAAGACTCGCCGTTGAGCAGTACTTC. The V gene is TRBV4-3, the J gene TRBJ2-7; D is ambiguous. The CDR3 covers 13 residues. CDR1 is LGHNA and CDR2 is YSLEER in the germline V gene. The germline V and J ends were trimmed by 2 bases and 7 bases, with 12 bases remaining between them.

Only one count was recorded for this clone. The chain employs TRBV2 and TRBJ2-3; 12 bases are shared with TRBD1. Trimming took 5 bases from V and 3 from J; bases not matched to a gene: 3. The CDR3 totals 15 residues. CDR1 and CDR2 from the germline V gene are SNHLY and FYNNEI. The CDR3 bases are TGTGCCAGCAGTAGGGACAGGGGGCGTACAGATACGCAGTATTTT. Translation gives CASSRDRGRTDTQYF.

This clone was recorded only once. The chain carries TRBV7-9 and TRBJ2-1; no clear D. V shed 1 base and J shed 0 bases, with 10 bases lying between them. The CDR3 has 16 residues. In germline, CDR1 is SEHNR, CDR2 FQNEAQ (reference sequence). CDR3 region: CASSLELTYSYNEQFF. The CDR3 DNA follows: TGTGCCAGCAGCTTAGAACTAACGTACTCCTACAATGAGCAGTTCTTC.

This clone was seen only once. This chain joins TRBV4-2 and TRBJ2-5, with D hard to call. This CDR3 has 14 amino acids. CDR1 and CDR2 from the germline V gene are LGHNA and YNFKEQ. V lost 1 base and J lost 4, with 10 bases in between. The DNA of the CDR3 is TGTGCCAGCAGCCAAGGAGATTCATCAGAGACCCAGTACTTC. Its protein is CASSQGDSSETQYF.

This chain links TRBV5-4 with TRBJ2-1; 10 nucleotides agree with TRBD2. This CDR3 spans 14 amino acids. CDR1 and CDR2 from the germline V gene are SGHNT and YYREEE (reference sequence). V lost 9 bases and J lost 6; bases outside the gene matches: 9. The CDR3 nucleotides read TGTGCCACTGTAGCGGGGGGCTTACGCAATGAGCAGTTCTTC. Its translation is CATVAGGLRNEQFF.

The gene calls are TRBV14 and TRBJ1-2; D might be TRBD1 (6 bases). With 3 bases removed from V and 4 bases from J, the gap between germline ends came to 21 bases. Germline V gene lookup returns CDR1 SGHDN and CDR2 FVKESK. CDR3 length: 17 residues. In nucleotides, the CDR3 is TGTGCCAGCAGCCATAGTAGGCCGGACAGATCGGGCTATGGCTACACCTTC. This codes for CASSHSRPDRSGYGYTF.

This sequence joins TRBV7-3 and TRBJ2-1; 13 bases match TRBD2. The CDR3 extends over 15 amino acids. The V gene's germline CDR1 is SGHTA and CDR2 FQGTGA. V shed 5 bases and J 6 bases; nucleotides not matched to a gene: 4. This chain's CDR3 is CASSQGTSGVNEQFF. The CDR3 coding sequence is TGTGCCAGCAGCCAAGGGACTAGCGGGGTCAATGAGCAGTTCTTC. Using reference TRBV7-3 and TRBJ2-1 for the parts outside the CDR3, the full variable domain is GAGVSQTPSNKVTEKGKYVELRCDPISGHTALYWYRQSLGQGPEFLIYFQGTGAADDSGLPNDRFFAVRPEGSVSTLKIQRTERGDSAVYLCASSQGTSGVNEQFFGPGTRLTVL.

This clone was seen a few times. The V and J genes are TRBV10-3 and TRBJ1-2; possibly TRBD1 for D (5 bases). CDR1 and CDR2 (germline): ENHRY, SYGVKD. The CDR3 is 14 amino acids. V was trimmed by 0 bases and J by 2 bases, leaving 7 bases between them. The CDR3 DNA reads TGTGCCATCAGTGAGTCGGGGCTAAACTATGGCTACACCTTC. This translates into CAISESGLNYGYTF.

This clone was found once. In nucleotides, the CDR3 is TGTGCCAGCAGCTTAGCAGGGGGCCTGTACAATGAGCAGTTCTTC. The encoded protein is CASSLAGGLYNEQFF. V and J are TRBV7-2 and TRBJ2-1, with 7 bases identical to TRBD1. V was clipped by 0 bases and J by 4 bases; unmatched bases: 3. Germline-derived CDR1 and CDR2 are SGHTA and FQGNSA. The CDR3 runs 15 residues.

The chain uses TRBV7-2 and TRBJ2-3; D not certain. V was shortened by 3 bases and J by 6 bases, with 7 bases between the two germline ends. The CDR3 has 12 amino acids. Germline CDR1 reads SGHTA; CDR2 reads FQGNSA. The CDR3, as DNA: TGTGCCAGCAGCTTTGGGTTGGATACGCAGTATTTT. Translated, it gives CASSFGLDTQYF. The full variable domain, rest sourced from reference TRBV7-2 and TRBJ2-3, is GAGVSQSPSNKVTEKGKDVELRCDPISGHTALYWYRQSLGQGLEFLIYFQGNSAPDKSGLPSDRFSAERTGGSVSTLTIQRTQQEDSAVYLCASSFGLDTQYFGPGTRLTVL.

J is TRBJ2-3 and V is TRBV15; the match to TRBD2 covers 13 bases. Trimming at V came to 0 bases and at J to 4 bases, leaving 4 bases not matched to a gene. Germline-derived CDR1 and CDR2 are LNHNV and YYDKDF (reference sequence). The CDR3 runs to 17 residues. CDR3: CATSRDGLAGAADTQYF. In DNA form, the CDR3 reads TGTGCCACCAGCAGAGATGGACTAGCGGGAGCAGCAGATACGCAGTATTTT.

The chain links TRBV11-3 to TRBJ2-3; 7 nucleotides line up with TRBD2. In germline, CDR1 is SGHNT, CDR2 YENEEA. This CDR3 comprises 16 residues. V lost 0 bases and J lost 6; bases outside the gene matches: 9. The CDR3 is CASSLEAGEGKDTQYF. The CDR3 coding sequence is TGTGCCAGCAGCTTAGAGGCGGGAGAGGGAAAGGATACGCAGTATTTT.

The chain carries TRBV9 and TRBJ1-1, with D hard to call. Trimming took off 1 base at V and 2 bases at J, with 6 bases between the two ends. Germline lookup yields CDR1 SGDLS and CDR2 YYNGEE. The CDR3 runs to 13 residues. The CDR3 loop is CASSVTANTEAFF. The CDR3 DNA reads as TGTGCCAGCAGCGTAACAGCCAACACTGAAGCTTTCTTT.

The J gene is TRBJ1-2, the V gene TRBV30; D possibly corresponds to TRBD1 (6 bases). V was cut by 8 bases and J by 4 bases, with 17 bases left in between. CDR3 size: 13 residues. Germline CDR1 GTSNPN, CDR2 SVGIG (reference sequence). CDR3 loop: CALSLGAIYGYTF. CDR3 coding DNA: TGTGCCCTAAGTTTGGGGGCCATCTATGGCTACACCTTC.

The genes are TRBV7-2 and TRBJ2-1; TRBD2 aligns across 8 bases. The CDR3 is made up of 16 amino acids. Trimming removed 5 bases from V and 0 bases from J; junction bases left unmatched: 6. Per the germline V gene, CDR1 is SGHTA and CDR2 is FQGNSA. DNA of the CDR3: TGTGCCAGCAGCCGCACTAGCGGAGGCTCCTACAATGAGCAGTTCTTC. This gives the protein CASSRTSGGSYNEQFF.

V and J are TRBV20-1 and TRBJ1-1; D remains unclear. The V end was cut by 3 bases, the J end by 9 bases, with 11 bases between. CDR1 DFQATT and CDR2 SNEGSKA come from the germline V gene (reference sequence). The CDR3 extends over 11 amino acids. The CDR3 protein is CSARDSRKAFF. The CDR3 nucleotides are TGCAGTGCTAGGGACTCGCGGAAAGCTTTCTTT.

The chain joins TRBV7-2 to TRBJ2-1; 12 bases are shared with TRBD2. This CDR3 has 16 residues. CDR1 is SGHTA and CDR2 is FQGNSA in the germline V gene. The V segment lost 4 bases and the J segment 8 bases; nucleotides outside the gene matches: 9. The CDR3 here is CASSSPRTSGDYEQFF. The CDR3 DNA sequence: TGTGCCAGCAGCTCCCCCCGGACTAGCGGGGACTATGAGCAGTTCTTC.